This is a list of T cell receptor beta chains from one sample in a study of response to subunit inactivated influenza vaccine. TCRdb reprocessed the RT-PCR reads via MiXCR and lists one record per CDR3 protein. Of about 300,000 distinct CDR3 sequences detected, about a fifth appear once; the ten largest clones hold roughly 10%. The starting material was PBMCs from blood, obtained less than 22 months after vaccination. The origin of the receptors is a man aged 45 to 70 who received an inactivated influenza vaccine. Both conserved end residues are part of each CDR3. Fields, in order: J gene, clone size, V gene, D gene, CDR3 protein, CDR3 DNA. D genes are given only for firm matches. Size values are once, few and many counts, or a class for expanded clones, and some rows have none.

TRBJ2-1	NA	TRBV11-2	TRBD2	CASSSSGLAGNSYNEQFF	TGTGCCAGCAGCTCATCAGGACTAGCGGGAAACTCCTACAATGAGCAGTTCTTC
TRBJ2-1	few	TRBV6-5	TRBD2	CASSYGLAGVQEQFF	TGTGCCAGCAGTTACGGACTAGCGGGAGTTCAAGAGCAGTTCTTC
TRBJ2-2	NA	TRBV3-1	NA	CASSQWAGVTANTGELFF	TGTGCCAGCAGCCAATGGGCAGGGGTGACTGCGAACACCGGGGAGCTGTTTTTT
TRBJ2-3	NA	TRBV28	NA	CASSPGLSNSDTQYF	TGTGCCAGCAGCCCCGGACTATCAAACTCAGATACGCAGTATTTT
TRBJ1-2	many	TRBV19	NA	CASSTFSHSVFGYTF	TGTGCCAGTAGTACATTTTCCCATTCGGTGTTCGGCTACACCTTC
TRBJ2-2	few	TRBV24-1	TRBD2	CATRGLAGGPDTGELFF	TGTGCCACCAGAGGACTAGCGGGAGGGCCGGACACCGGGGAGCTGTTTTTT
TRBJ2-2	few	TRBV18	TRBD2	CASSPIELAGFFTQTKRDTGELFF	TGTGCCAGCTCACCAATAGAACTAGCGGGATTCTTCACCCAAACCAAGCGCGACACCGGGGAGCTGTTTTTT
TRBJ2-7	few	TRBV4-3	NA	CASSQDIGVEQYF	TGCGCCAGCAGCCAAGATATCGGGGTCGAGCAGTACTTC
TRBJ2-7	few	TRBV20-1	NA	CSPTPGVGEQYF	TGCAGTCCTACGCCGGGGGTCGGCGAGCAGTACTTC
TRBJ1-1	NA	TRBV12-3/TRBV12-4	NA	CASSAQNTEAFF	TGTGCCAGCAGTGCACAGAACACTGAAGCTTTCTTT
TRBJ2-2	NA	TRBV9	TRBD1	CASSHPPDRANTGELFF	TGTGCCAGCAGCCACCCCCCGGACAGGGCGAACACCGGGGAGCTGTTTTTT
TRBJ2-3	NA	TRBV29-1	NA	CSVRGQITDTQYF	TGCAGCGTTCGGGGACAAATCACAGATACGCAGTATTTT
TRBJ2-7	few	TRBV7-2	TRBD2	CASSLHPGTSGPTYEQYF	TGTGCCAGCAGCTTGCACCCCGGGACTAGCGGGCCCACCTACGAGCAGTACTTC
TRBJ2-7	NA	TRBV20-1	TRBD2	CSAKTSGGTDEQYF	TGCAGTGCTAAGACTAGCGGGGGGACCGACGAGCAGTACTTC
TRBJ2-1	few	TRBV20-1	TRBD2	CSAHPLAGASNEQFF	TGCAGTGCTCACCCACTAGCGGGAGCATCAAATGAGCAGTTCTTC
TRBJ2-7	NA	TRBV11-1	TRBD2	CASSLALAGVFTDYEQYF	TGTGCCAGCAGCTTAGCGCTAGCGGGAGTCTTTACAGACTACGAGCAGTACTTC
TRBJ2-1	NA	TRBV5-6	TRBD2	CATDSGTSGGALFF	TGTGCCACCGATTCGGGGACTAGCGGGGGGGCCCTGTTCTTC
TRBJ1-1	few	TRBV4-1	TRBD1	CASSPRRTGATRNTEAFF	TGCGCCAGCAGCCCCCGAAGGACAGGCGCTACACGGAACACTGAAGCTTTCTTT
TRBJ1-2	few	TRBV7-9	NA	CASSGRTGNYGYTF	TGTGCCAGCAGCGGTCGGACGGGGAACTATGGCTACACCTTC
TRBJ1-3	few	TRBV6-5	TRBD1	CASSYRTGTGNTIYF	TGTGCCAGCAGTTACCGGACAGGGACGGGAAACACCATATATTTT
TRBJ1-5	NA	TRBV2	NA	CASAQGLSNQPQHF	TGTGCCAGCGCTCAGGGATTGAGCAATCAGCCCCAGCATTTT
TRBJ1-2	NA	TRBV12-3/TRBV12-4	NA	CASSRDRYSGYTF	TGTGCCAGCAGCCGTGACCGATATAGTGGCTACACCTTC
TRBJ2-7	NA	TRBV6-2/TRBV6-3	TRBD1	CASSTLPGQGPYEQYF	TGTGCCAGCAGTACACTACCGGGACAGGGTCCCTACGAGCAGTACTTC
TRBJ2-7	NA	TRBV11-2	TRBD2	CASSLDSGLAASYEQYF	TGTGCCAGCAGCTTAGATTCAGGACTAGCGGCATCCTACGAGCAGTACTTC
TRBJ2-4	few	TRBV5-5	NA	CASSWGTLGKNIQYF	TGTGCCAGCAGCTGGGGGACTCTCGGCAAAAACATTCAGTACTTC
TRBJ1-4	NA	TRBV28	NA	CASSSPEGRIREKLFF	TGTGCCAGCAGTTCCCCAGAGGGAAGAATAAGGGAAAAACTGTTTTTT
TRBJ1-4	few	TRBV14	TRBD1	CASSHRQGNEKLFF	TGTGCCAGCAGCCACCGACAGGGTAATGAAAAACTGTTTTTT
TRBJ2-2	NA	TRBV20-1	TRBD2	CSAGTSGVNTGELFF	TGCAGTGCGGGGACTAGCGGGGTGAACACCGGGGAGCTGTTTTTT
TRBJ1-2	many	TRBV7-2	TRBD1	CASSSGTGNGYTF	TGTGCCAGCAGCTCCGGGACAGGGAATGGCTACACCTTC
TRBJ2-7	many	TRBV28	NA	CASTHPASYEQYF	TGTGCCAGCACCCACCCAGCCTCCTACGAGCAGTACTTC
TRBJ2-2	few	TRBV5-1	NA	CASSLVPGAGPGELFF	TGCGCCAGCAGCTTGGTTCCGGGGGCAGGACCCGGGGAGCTGTTTTTT
TRBJ1-4	NA	TRBV7-6	NA	CASSQNPGTGEKLFF	TGTGCCAGCAGCCAAAATCCCGGGACTGGGGAAAAACTGTTTTTT
TRBJ1-5	NA	TRBV9	NA	CARVGGKQPQHF	TGTGCCAGAGTGGGGGGAAAACAGCCCCAGCATTTT
TRBJ2-7	NA	TRBV5-1	NA	CASSLQGDDEQYF	TGCGCCAGCAGCTTGCAGGGTGATGACGAGCAGTACTTC
TRBJ1-5	NA	TRBV4-1	TRBD1	CASSLRDRDNQPQHF	TGCGCCAGCAGCCTGAGGGACAGGGACAATCAGCCCCAGCATTTT
TRBJ2-3	many	TRBV24-1	TRBD1	CATSDPGQGVTDTQYF	TGTGCCACCAGTGATCCGGGACAGGGGGTCACAGATACGCAGTATTTT
TRBJ2-2	few	TRBV20-1	NA	CSARPGGPDTGELFF	TGCAGTGCTAGACCCGGGGGGCCAGACACCGGGGAGCTGTTTTTT
TRBJ2-2	few	TRBV5-1	NA	CASSPDGSTPGELFF	TGCGCCAGCAGCCCGGACGGGTCCACCCCCGGGGAGCTGTTTTTT
TRBJ1-6	NA	TRBV30	NA	CAWSIQGASPLHF	TGTGCCTGGAGTATACAGGGAGCCTCACCCCTCCACTTT
TRBJ2-1	NA	TRBV19	TRBD2	CASSVAGTSGEQFF	TGTGCCAGTAGTGTCGCCGGGACTAGCGGTGAGCAGTTCTTC
TRBJ2-7	few	TRBV7-6	TRBD1	CASSLLGTGPEQYF	TGTGCCAGCAGCTTACTAGGGACAGGGCCCGAGCAGTACTTC
TRBJ2-2	once	TRBV10-3	NA	CAITVTNTGELFF	TGTGCCATCACAGTAACAAACACCGGGGAGCTGTTTTTT
TRBJ1-2	few	TRBV5-4	NA	CASSPGPGADDGYTF	TGTGCCAGCAGCCCAGGGCCCGGGGCGGATGATGGCTACACCTTC
TRBJ2-1	NA	TRBV10-3	TRBD2	CAISQGLAGERGGNEQFF	TGTGCCATCAGTCAGGGACTAGCGGGAGAGCGAGGGGGGAATGAGCAGTTCTTC